This T cell receptor beta chain derives from a study of blood T cell repertoires in COVID-19. Turning to the study itself: Acute and convalescent COVID-19 specimens originated in the United States, Italy and Spain. The cDNA or gDNA used as material had been derived from T cells, B-cell-depleted T cells, or PBMCs.

Germline V gene data show CDR1 as SGDLS and CDR2 as YYNGEE. Trimming removed 1 base at V and 8 bases at J, with 15 bases between. This CDR3 is 15 amino acids long. The sample holds one count of this clone. Per the original methods: Nucleated cell number was recorded as an estimate derived from reference gene primer amplification. The table came from immunoSEQ multiplex PCR; TCRdb's copy has only in-frame clones and leaves some out. V and J calls and clone size follow that table, whereas D and trimming were derived from the DNA. The table includes some 180,000 clones, 75% to 85% detected once. The rearrangement joins TRBV9 to TRBJ2-2; D perhaps matches TRBD1 (5 bases). The TCR sequence derives from a man aged 55 to 69 with acute or convalescent COVID-19. Sequencing input: peripheral blood. The CDR3 loop is CASSVTGRVIGELFF. DNA for the CDR3: TGTGCCAGCAGCGTAACGGGCAGGGTGATAGGGGAGCTGTTTTTT.